One sample yielded the 30 T cell receptor beta chains listed below, sequenced in a study of shared clonotypes between healthy human individuals. In the naive CD8 group, cells lacked CD45RO and were positively selected for CCR7, so terminally differentiated effector memory CD45RA+ cells were left out. Clones were read by immunoSEQ multiplex PCR, and TCRdb kept only the in-frame ones, dropping some. The data show some 1,900,000 clones, about 95% seen once. Material for sequencing was naive CD8+ T cells sorted from blood. Receptors originate from a man aged 18 to 30 in good health.

This sequence joins TRBV2 and TRBJ2-7; the D gene is possibly TRBD2 (6 bases). Germline V gene data show CDR1 as SNHLY and CDR2 as FYNNEI. The CDR3 consists of 15 residues. With 3 bases removed from V and 2 bases from J, the gap between germline ends came to 14 bases. The CDR3 sequence is CASSDPAGSTYEQYF. The CDR3 DNA follows: TGTGCCAGCAGTGATCCGGCGGGGTCGACCTACGAGCAGTACTTC.

The rearrangement links TRBV5-1 to TRBJ2-1; 7 bases agree with TRBD1. Germline-derived CDR1 and CDR2 are SGHRS and YFSETQ. The CDR3 has 15 amino acids. The J segment lost 5 bases and the V segment lost 0 bases, leaving 5 bases of the junction unmatched. The chain's CDR3 is CASSLAQGSHNEQFF. Written as DNA, the CDR3 is TGCGCCAGCAGCTTGGCACAGGGGTCCCACAATGAGCAGTTCTTC.

The rearrangement joins TRBV6-6 to TRBJ2-7; either TRBD1 or TRBD2 may supply D (5 bases each). Per germline, CDR1 MNHNY and CDR2 SVGAGI (reference sequence). CDR3 length equals 13 residues. Trimming took off 6 bases at V and 2 bases at J, with 11 bases between the two ends. CDR3 loop: CASRGDGAYEQYF. The DNA for the CDR3 is TGTGCCAGCAGGGGGGACGGGGCCTACGAGCAGTACTTC.

As to this clone: This sample also contains other DNA sequences that code for the same CDR3. The chain recombines TRBV6-5 with TRBJ1-1, with D tentatively TRBD1 (5 bases). This CDR3 contains 11 residues. The V gene's germline CDR1 is MNHEY and CDR2 SVGAGI. V lost 4 bases to trimming and J lost 6 bases, with 6 bases between them. The CDR3 region has the DNA TGTGCCAGCAGTTGGGGCGCTGAAGCTTTCTTT. Encoded protein: CASSWGAEAFF.

The chain has TRBV7-9 and TRBJ2-1; D not resolved. Germline assignment: CDR1 SEHNR and CDR2 FQNEAQ (reference sequence). Between the trimmed V and J ends, which lost 4 bases and 4 bases, there was a span of 17 bases. CDR3 length: 16 residues. CDR3: CASSSAVGLGYNEQFF. CDR3 sequence (DNA): TGTGCCAGCAGCTCCGCAGTAGGGTTGGGGTACAATGAGCAGTTCTTC.

V is TRBV27 and J is TRBJ1-2; the match to TRBD1 covers 8 bases. Germline V gene data show CDR1 as MNHEY and CDR2 as SMNVEV (reference sequence). The length of the CDR3 is 15 residues. Trimming removed 10 bases from V and 7 bases from J; junction bases left unmatched: 17. The CDR3 region has the DNA TGTGCCACCTCGACGATGGGACAGGCGACCGTTGGCTACACCTTC. This codes for CATSTMGQATVGYTF.

CDR3 in amino acids: CASSFLGTPKEQFF. Here the CDR3 DNA reads TGTGCCAGCAGTTTCCTCGGGACTCCCAAGGAGCAGTTCTTC. The J gene is TRBJ2-1, the V gene TRBV28; D may be TRBD2 (6 bases). This CDR3 has 14 amino acids. Germline CDR1 and CDR2: MDHEN and SYDVKM. V lost 3 bases, J lost 10 bases, and 16 bases lay in between.

Remarks on this clone: This specimen includes other DNA sequences encoding the same CDR3. V and J are TRBV27 and TRBJ2-7, with 7 positions matching TRBD1. Germline CDR1 reads MNHEY; CDR2 reads SMNVEV (reference sequence). Losses at the gene ends were 2 bases for V and 4 bases for J; bases not matched to a gene: 2. This CDR3 spans 13 amino acids. CDR3 sequence (DNA): TGTGCCAGCAGTTTAGGGGGACAGTACGAGCAGTACTTC. Protein sequence: CASSLGGQYEQYF.

The chain employs TRBV29-1 and TRBJ1-2; tentatively, D is TRBD1 (6 bases). V was pared by 1 base and J by 12 bases, with 18 bases between. Germline V gives CDR1 SQVTM, CDR2 ANQGSEA. CDR3 length: 13 residues. CDR3 loop: CSVEGGTTDDHTF. The CDR3 DNA is TGCAGCGTTGAAGGGGGGACAACGGATGATCACACCTTC.

V and J are TRBV6-1 and TRBJ1-3, with no clear D. This CDR3 comprises 13 residues. Per the germline V gene, CDR1 is MNHNS and CDR2 is SASEGT. V was clipped by 7 bases and J by 2 bases, with 9 bases between them. The CDR3 region has the DNA TGTGCCAGCACAAGTGTGGCTGGAAACACCATATATTTT. This codes for CASTSVAGNTIYF.

The gene calls are TRBV27 and TRBJ2-1; 9 bases fit TRBD2. Trimming removed 3 bases from V and 2 bases from J; junction bases left unmatched: 2. CDR3 length: 15 residues. Per the germline V gene, CDR1 is MNHEY and CDR2 is SMNVEV (reference sequence). CDR3 amino acids: CASSFAGGPYNEQFF. The CDR3 bases are TGTGCCAGCAGTTTCGCGGGAGGGCCCTACAATGAGCAGTTCTTC.

This chain connects TRBV10-3 to TRBJ2-4; 7 nucleotides align to TRBD2. V trimming: 0 bases; J trimming: 7 bases; junction bases outside the gene matches: 9. The CDR3 has 16 amino acids. CDR1 is ENHRY and CDR2 is SYGVKD in the germline V gene. CDR3 DNA: TGTGCCATCAGTGAGTCGAAGGAGCGGGGACTGAACATTCAGTACTTC. It specifies CAISESKERGLNIQYF.

In regard to this clone: This may be a read error, as it is one base from a much larger clone. The same CDR3 can be traced to other DNA sequences in this sample. V gene TRBV9 combines with J gene TRBJ1-5; D ambiguous. V gave up 0 bases and J gave up 5 bases, with 3 bases separating them. In germline, CDR1 is SGDLS, CDR2 YYNGEE. CDR3 length equals 12 residues. The CDR3 coding sequence is TGTGCCAGCAGCGTAGGGGATCAGCCCCAGCATTTT. Its translation: CASSVGDQPQHF.

On this clone itself: Distinct nucleotide sequences in the sample also encode this CDR3. V and J are TRBV9 and TRBJ2-3; unclear D gene. V was trimmed by 0 bases and J by 3 bases, leaving 8 bases between them. The CDR3 is 14 residues long. The germline V gene has CDR1 SGDLS and CDR2 YYNGEE. The CDR3 nucleotides read TGTGCCAGCAGCGTAGAATGGGGTACAGATACGCAGTATTTT. Protein product: CASSVEWGTDTQYF. Looking up the rest from reference TRBV9 and TRBJ2-3 gives the full variable domain: DSGVTQTPKHLITATGQRVTLRCSPRSGDLSVYWYQQSLDQGLQFLIQYYNGEERAKGNILERFSAQQFPDLHSELNLSSLELGDSALYFCASSVEWGTDTQYFGPGTRLTVL.

CDR3 sequence: CASSESSASSYNSPLHF. The CDR3 DNA reads as TGTGCCAGCAGTGAGTCAAGTGCGAGCTCCTATAATTCACCCCTCCACTTT. The chain recombines TRBV27 with TRBJ1-6; no definite D call. V was trimmed by 5 bases and J by 0 bases, leaving 14 bases between them. CDR3 size: 17 residues. From germline, CDR1 is MNHEY and CDR2 SMNVEV (reference sequence).

The genes are TRBV7-6 and TRBJ2-3; D gene ambiguous. The germline V gene encodes CDR1 SGHVS and CDR2 FNYEAQ. The length of the CDR3 is 16 residues. Deletions cut 1 base from V and 2 bases from J, with 13 bases between. In nucleotides, the CDR3 is TGTGCCAGCAGCTTAGAGGCCGGAACCATCACAGATACGCAGTATTTT. Protein: CASSLEAGTITDTQYF.

The chain has TRBV7-6 and TRBJ2-3; no clear D gene. The germline V gene encodes CDR1 SGHVS and CDR2 FNYEAQ. CDR3 size: 14 residues. Trimming stripped 8 bases from V and 2 bases from J, with 14 bases between. CDR3 DNA sequence: TGTGCCAGCCAAGAGAGGCCGGACACAGATACGCAGTATTTT. Its translation is CASQERPDTDTQYF.

The J gene is TRBJ2-5, the V gene TRBV5-6, with a possible D match to TRBD2 (5 bases). The CDR3 covers 12 residues. Trimming stripped 7 bases from V and 7 bases from J, with 14 bases between. The germline V gene encodes CDR1 SGHDT and CDR2 YYEEEE. Here the CDR3 reads CASDDYLGTQYF. The CDR3 DNA is TGTGCCAGCGATGACTACCTAGGGACCCAGTACTTC.

The J gene is TRBJ2-1, the V gene TRBV4-3; no definite D call. The CDR3 contains 14 residues. V was shortened by 0 bases and J by 5 bases, with 8 bases between the two germline ends. Germline V lookup: CDR1 LGHNA, CDR2 YSLEER. In nucleotides, the CDR3 is TGCGCCAGCAGCCAAGAGAGAGGCCACAATGAGCAGTTCTTC. Amino acids: CASSQERGHNEQFF.

The V call is TRBV6-4, the J call TRBJ2-2; TRBD2 aligns across 11 bases. Germline-derived CDR1 and CDR2 are MRHNA and SNTAGT. There are 13 residues in the CDR3. V shed 6 bases, J shed 6 bases, and the junction held 0 bases outside the gene matches. The CDR3 DNA reads TGTGCCAGCAGACTAGCGGGGGCCGGGGAGCTGTTTTTT. Amino acid sequence: CASRLAGAGELFF.

The gene calls are TRBV2 and TRBJ1-2, with D unresolved. Looked up from germline, CDR1 is SNHLY and CDR2 is FYNNEI. This CDR3 spans 13 amino acids. V lost 9 bases, J lost 4 bases, and 15 bases lay in between. The CDR3 DNA reads TGTGCCAGTCGGGTTACGGAGGGCTATGGCTACACCTTC. Translation gives CASRVTEGYGYTF. Full variable domain (outside the CDR3, taken from reference TRBV2 and TRBJ1-2): EPEVTQTPSHQVTQMGQEVILRCVPISNHLYFYWYRQILGQKVEFLVSFYNNEISEKSEIFDDQFSVERPDGSNFTLKIRSTKLEDSAMYFCASRVTEGYGYTFGSGTRLTVV.

The gene calls are TRBV27 and TRBJ2-3; D is perhaps TRBD2 (5 bases). The germline gives CDR1 MNHEY, CDR2 SMNVEV (reference sequence). The ends were cut back, 7 bases at V and 0 bases at J, with 14 bases in the middle. The CDR3 contains 15 residues. The CDR3 region is CASTSQTSSTDTQYF. The CDR3 DNA follows: TGTGCCAGCACCTCCCAAACTAGTAGCACAGATACGCAGTATTTT.

The chain combines TRBV7-9 with TRBJ2-7; D may be TRBD1 or TRBD2 (5 bases each). The germline CDR1 and CDR2 sequences are SEHNR and FQNEAQ (reference sequence). V lost 7 bases, J lost 0 bases, and 10 bases lay in between. The CDR3 spans 13 residues. Written as DNA, the CDR3 is TGTGCCAGCAACAAAGGGACCTCCTACGAGCAGTACTTC. It specifies CASNKGTSYEQYF.

V usage is TRBV28 and J usage is TRBJ2-7; 9 nucleotides line up with TRBD1. The V gene's germline CDR1 is MDHEN and CDR2 SYDVKM. V was clipped by 3 bases and J by 0 bases; unmatched bases: 9. The CDR3 extends over 17 amino acids. The CDR3: CASSFSPGTGSSYEQYF. The CDR3 nucleotides are TGTGCCAGCAGTTTCTCCCCCGGGACAGGGAGCTCCTACGAGCAGTACTTC.

The chain links TRBV6-6 to TRBJ1-6; 8 bases fit TRBD1. Germline values: CDR1 MNHNY, CDR2 SVGAGI (reference sequence). The CDR3 sequence is 15 residues long. V lost 7 bases to trimming and J lost 5 bases; unmatched junction nucleotides: 7. CDR3 in amino acids: CASTETGVNNSPLHF. CDR3 DNA: TGTGCCAGCACCGAGACAGGGGTGAATAATTCACCCCTCCACTTT.

The rearrangement uses TRBV4-1 and TRBJ2-1; 15 bases line up with TRBD2. Trimming removed 0 bases from V and 7 bases from J; junction bases left unmatched: 10. The CDR3 loop spans 19 amino acids. Germline lookup yields CDR1 MGHRA and CDR2 YSYEKL. CDR3 in DNA: TGCGCCAGCAGCCAAGAGCCCTTTTGGACTAGCGGGAGGGGAAATGAGCAGTTCTTC. Protein sequence: CASSQEPFWTSGRGNEQFF.

The chain combines TRBV6-1 with TRBJ1-3; 10 bases map to TRBD1. Trimming at V came to 3 bases and at J to 4 bases, leaving 6 bases not matched to a gene. Germline V gene lookup returns CDR1 MNHNS and CDR2 SASEGT. CDR3 size: 16 residues. CDR3 protein: CASSELGQGNGNTIYF. The DNA of the CDR3 is TGTGCCAGCAGTGAGCTGGGACAGGGGAACGGAAACACCATATATTTT.

The chain is built from TRBV6-5 and TRBJ2-5; 12 nucleotides align to TRBD2. The CDR3 is 15 amino acids. Germline assignment: CDR1 MNHEY and CDR2 SVGAGI. Losses at the gene ends were 6 bases for V and 5 bases for J; bases not matched to a gene: 7. The CDR3 loop is CASSSGLAGWETQYF. The CDR3 DNA follows: TGTGCCAGCAGCAGCGGACTAGCGGGATGGGAGACCCAGTACTTC.

CDR3 in amino acids: CASSLPSLVGVEQYF. The DNA of the CDR3 is TGTGCCAGCAGTTTACCGTCGTTAGTCGGGGTCGAGCAGTACTTC. The chain has TRBV27 and TRBJ2-7, with D perhaps TRBD2 (5 bases). The CDR3 consists of 15 residues. The V and J ends lost 2 bases and 6 bases respectively, with 17 bases between them. The germline gives CDR1 MNHEY, CDR2 SMNVEV (reference sequence).

This sequence joins TRBV19 and TRBJ1-5; no clear D gene. The CDR3 consists of 15 residues. Per the germline V gene, CDR1 is LNHDA and CDR2 is SQIVND (reference sequence). V dropped 7 bases and J dropped 1 base, with 14 bases sitting between them. The CDR3 DNA reads as TGTGCCAGTACATGGGGTATGCTAAGCAATCAGCCCCAGCATTTT. Encoded protein: CASTWGMLSNQPQHF.